This T cell receptor (beta chain) stems from a study of T-cell reconstitution after alpha-beta-depleted transplantation in children. General study results and limits: Some patients' high day-60 TCRbeta diversity was attributed to recipient cells surviving conditioning. Roughly two months post-transplant, alpha-beta T cells reportedly originated from several hundred graft clones that had expanded. Counts and diversity of T cells one year after transplant came mostly from newly produced T cells.

It was with unique molecular identifiers that the TCRbeta library was prepared. TCRdb called the PCR reads again in MiXCR, with one record for every CDR3 protein. The top ten hold 7% to 9.5% of the sample, which has around 270,000 distinct CDR3 sequences, over 9.5% seen once. V was clipped by 5 bases and J by 5 bases, with 15 bases between them. Germline CDR1 MNHEY, CDR2 SVGAGI. This CDR3 comprises 15 residues. This clonotype came up many times. Antigen specificity is unknown. This receptor was obtained from a boy in the first two years of life with acute myeloid leukemia, due to receive a stem cell transplant. This specimen consisted of PBMCs, obtained before TCRalphabeta/CD19-depleted stem cell transplant. The chain recombines TRBV6-5 with TRBJ1-4; a possible D gene is TRBD1 (5 bases). The CDR3 sequence: CASSPPGRQNEKLFF. CDR3 DNA sequence: TGTGCCAGCAGTCCCCCGGGACGGCAAAATGAAAAACTGTTTTTT.